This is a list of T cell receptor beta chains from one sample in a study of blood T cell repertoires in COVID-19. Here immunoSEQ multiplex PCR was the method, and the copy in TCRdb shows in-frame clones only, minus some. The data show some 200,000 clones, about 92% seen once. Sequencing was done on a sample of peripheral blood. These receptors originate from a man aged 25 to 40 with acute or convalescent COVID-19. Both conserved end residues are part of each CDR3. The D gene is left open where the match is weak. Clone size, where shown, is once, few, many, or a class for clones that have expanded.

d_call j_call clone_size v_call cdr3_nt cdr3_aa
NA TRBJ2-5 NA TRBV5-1 TGCGCCAGCAGCTTGGCCAGAAAAGAGACCCAGTACTTC CASSLARKETQYF
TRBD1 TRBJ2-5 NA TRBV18 TGTGCCAGCTCACGCGGGACAGGGGGCGCAGAGACCCAGTACTTC CASSRGTGGAETQYF
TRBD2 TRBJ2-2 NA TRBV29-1 TGCAGCGCCTCGGACCGGGGGGGGAACACCGGGGAGCTGTTTTTT CSASDRGGNTGELFF
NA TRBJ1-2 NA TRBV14 TGTGCCAGCAGCCAACCCTTAGGGGCAAGTGGCTACACCTTC CASSQPLGASGYTF
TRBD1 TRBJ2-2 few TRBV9 TGTGCCAGCAGCGGGGGCTATGGACAGGCGGTCACCGGGGAGCTGTTTTTT CASSGGYGQAVTGELFF
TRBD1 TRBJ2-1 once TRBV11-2 TGTGCCAGCAGTCGGTCGCCGGGACAGAAGATGAATGAGCAGTTCTTC CASSRSPGQKMNEQFF
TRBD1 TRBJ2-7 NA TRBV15 TGTGCCACCAGCAGTTGGGCAGGGGGCAACGAGCAGTACTTC CATSSWAGGNEQYF
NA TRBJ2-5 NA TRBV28 TGTGCCAGCAGGGGACACAGCCAAGAGACCCAGTACTTC CASRGHSQETQYF
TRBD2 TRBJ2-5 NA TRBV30 TGTGCCTTAAAAAAGGACGGGGGGGCCTCGACCCAGTACTTC CALKKDGGASTQYF
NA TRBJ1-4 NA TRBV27 TGTGCCAGCAGTTTGTTGGGGGCGGCGGATTCGTCTAATGAAAAACTGTTTTTT CASSLLGAADSSNEKLFF
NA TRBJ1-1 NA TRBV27 TGTGCCAGCAGTTCCATCGGTCAGACTATTATGAACACTGAAGCTTTCTTT CASSSIGQTIMNTEAFF
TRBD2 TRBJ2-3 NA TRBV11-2 TGTGCCAGCAGCTTAGATCGGGGGGTAGCTGCAGATACGCAGTATTTT CASSLDRGVAADTQYF
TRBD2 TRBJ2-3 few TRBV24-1 TGTGCCACCAGTGTTGGGGCCCCCGGACTAGCGGGAGCCGCAGATACGCAGTATTTT CATSVGAPGLAGAADTQYF
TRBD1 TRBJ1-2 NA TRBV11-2 TGTGCCAGCACCCAACTCACAGGGGGCGACGGCTACACCTTC CASTQLTGGDGYTF
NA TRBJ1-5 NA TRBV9 TGTGCCAGCAGCGTCGAGGTCGATCAGCCCCAGCATTTT CASSVEVDQPQHF
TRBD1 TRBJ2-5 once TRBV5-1 TGCGCCAGCAGACCCGGACAGGGAGGAGAGACCCAGTACTTC CASRPGQGGETQYF
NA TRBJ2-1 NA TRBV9 TGTGCCAGCAGCGTAGAGCTTTACAATGAGCAGTTCTTC CASSVELYNEQFF
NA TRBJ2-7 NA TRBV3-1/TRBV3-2 TGTGCCAGCAGCCATGGAGGACTCGGGCTCACCTACGAGCAGTACTTC CASSHGGLGLTYEQYF
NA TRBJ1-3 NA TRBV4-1 TGCGCCAGCAGCCAAGGAGTGCTCGGTTCTGGAAACACCATATATTTT CASSQGVLGSGNTIYF
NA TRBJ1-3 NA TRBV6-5 TGTGCCAGCACTTCGGGTGGAAACACCATATATTTT CASTSGGNTIYF
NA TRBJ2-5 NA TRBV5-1 TGCGCCAGCAGCTTGGGCCTCACTAGGGACCAAGAGACCCAGTACTTC CASSLGLTRDQETQYF
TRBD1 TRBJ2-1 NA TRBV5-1 TGCGCCAGCAGCTTCGGGACAGACTACAATGAGCAGTTCTTC CASSFGTDYNEQFF